This entry concerns a single TCR beta chain. The antigen is unknown. The protocol was immunoSEQ multiplex PCR, while the TCRdb copy is restricted to in-frame clones and leaves out a portion. The sample has 160,000 or so clones, approximately 90% seen once. The data derive from a study of T cell responses to AZD1222 COVID-19 vaccine. The CDR3 is 16 residues long. Germline lookup yields CDR1 MNHEY and CDR2 SMNVEV (reference sequence). Trimming cost V 1 base and J 1 base; bases outside gene matches: 5. Study results and limitations: Distributed over spike, vaccine-associated CD4 TCRs predominated at 160-218 and 743-854. Once two AZD1222 doses were given, Spike-specific TCR breadth and depth went up.

It was second doses at about 4 or about 12 weeks that were pooled. The sequenced sample was peripheral blood, obtained 28 days after the second AZD1222 dose. J is TRBJ2-7 and V is TRBV27, with TRBD1 identical over 9 bases. The sequence was obtained from an adult who received the AZD1222 COVID-19 vaccine. The CDR3 DNA reads as TGTGCCAGCAGTTTATTAACCGGGACAGGGTCCTACGAGCAGTACTTC. Residues: CASSLLTGTGSYEQYF.